Presented here are 22 T cell receptor beta chains from one specimen sequenced in a study of blood T cell repertoires in COVID-19. The assay was immunoSEQ multiplex PCR, and TCRdb's table has in-frame clones only and misses some. This sample has about 40,000 clones, with roughly four fifths found just once. Sequences were obtained from peripheral blood. These receptors were taken from a woman aged 55-69 years with acute or convalescent COVID-19.

V usage is TRBV2 and J usage is TRBJ1-1, with TRBD1 matching 7 bases. Trimming took 7 bases from V and 10 from J; bases not matched to a gene: 21. Germline CDR1 SNHLY, CDR2 FYNNEI. The CDR3 loop spans 16 amino acids. The CDR3 sequence is CASIRSRDSLGLGAFF. CDR3 bases: TGTGCCAGCATCAGGTCCCGGGACAGTCTCGGGCTCGGAGCTTTCTTT.

This clone showed up just a few times. J is TRBJ2-5 and V is TRBV6-5; D possibly corresponds to TRBD2 (6 bases). The CDR3 has 16 residues. The germline CDR1 and CDR2 sequences are MNHEY and SVGAGI. With 0 bases removed from V and 5 bases from J, the gap between germline ends came to 16 bases. In DNA, the CDR3 is TGTGCCAGCAGTTACTCTCCCGGGGACTCCGGGGAGACCCAGTACTTC. It is translated as CASSYSPGDSGETQYF.

This chain joins TRBV6-5 and TRBJ1-5; TRBD1 matches 10 bases. The CDR3 has 15 residues. The germline V gene encodes CDR1 MNHEY and CDR2 SVGAGI. V trimming: 2 bases; J trimming: 6 bases; junction bases outside the gene matches: 4. The CDR3 loop reads CASSYGQGGIQPQHF. CDR3 DNA: TGTGCCAGCAGTTACGGACAGGGGGGAATTCAGCCCCAGCATTTT.

The chain is built from TRBV5-5 and TRBJ1-2; 8 bases fit TRBD1. The germline V gene encodes CDR1 SGHKS and CDR2 YYEKEE (reference sequence). The J segment lost 4 bases and the V segment lost 5 bases, leaving 10 bases of the junction unmatched. The CDR3 runs to 15 residues. The CDR3 DNA reads TGTGCCAGCAGACTGGGACAGGCGACTTTCTATGGCTACACCTTC. Translated, it gives CASRLGQATFYGYTF.

The chain is built from TRBV4-1 and TRBJ2-3; 16 bases align to TRBD2. Per the germline V gene, CDR1 is MGHRA and CDR2 is YSYEKL. V lost 2 bases, J lost 3 bases, and 8 bases stayed unmatched. There are 19 residues in the CDR3. The CDR3 DNA reads TGCGCCAGCAGCCAACCGGGACTAGCGGGAGGGCAACGTACAGATACGCAGTATTTT. Amino acid sequence: CASSQPGLAGGQRTDTQYF.

Only one count was recorded for this clone. V usage is TRBV5-4 and J usage is TRBJ2-7; tentative D call: TRBD2 (6 bases). Trimming took 3 bases from V and 7 from J, leaving 11 bases between them. The CDR3 covers 12 residues. Germline-derived CDR1 and CDR2 are SGHNT and YYREEE (reference sequence). DNA for the CDR3: TGTGCCAGCAGCTGGCAGGAGGGGGAGCAGTACTTC. Protein: CASSWQEGEQYF. Variable domain in full (rest from reference TRBV5-4 and TRBJ2-7): ETGVTQSPTHLIKTRGQQVTLRCSSQSGHNTVSWYQQALGQGPQFIFQYYREEENGRGNFPPRFSGLQFPNYSSELNVNALELDDSALYLCASSWQEGEQYFGPGTRLTVT.

V and J are TRBV5-1 and TRBJ1-2; D call uncertain. V was pared by 4 bases and J by 0 bases, with 7 bases between. Germline lookup yields CDR1 SGHRS and CDR2 YFSETQ. CDR3 length equals 13 residues. The CDR3: CASSPAANYGYTF. For the CDR3, the DNA is TGCGCCAGCAGCCCGGCGGCTAACTATGGCTACACCTTC.

This clone turned up a few times. This chain links TRBV2 with TRBJ2-7, with no clear D. The CDR3 runs 11 residues. From germline, CDR1 is SNHLY and CDR2 FYNNEI. V lost 5 bases, J lost 0 bases, and 2 bases lay in between. The CDR3 DNA is TGTGCCAGCAGTCTCTCCTACGAGCAGTACTTC. It is translated as CASSLSYEQYF.

This chain links TRBV3-1 (or the pseudogene TRBV3-2) with TRBJ1-3; D uncertain. CDR1 LGHDT and CDR2 YNNKEL come from the germline V gene (reference sequence). The CDR3 has 15 amino acids. The V gene lost 3 bases and the J gene lost 0 bases, with 9 bases spanning the gap. The CDR3 sequence: CASSHDGSSGNTIYF. In nucleotides, the CDR3 is TGTGCCAGCAGCCACGACGGGTCCTCTGGAAACACCATATATTTT.

This rearrangement joins TRBV11-2 to TRBJ2-2; D possibly corresponds to TRBD2 (6 bases). V lost 6 bases, J lost 4 bases, and 9 bases lay in between. CDR3 length: 13 residues. Looked up from germline, CDR1 is SGHAT and CDR2 is FQNNGV. The CDR3 region has the DNA TGTGCCAGCAGGGGGGGATTCACCGGGGAGCTGTTTTTT. Translation gives CASRGGFTGELFF.

The rearrangement links TRBV6-6 to TRBJ1-2, with D possibly matching TRBD1 (6 bases). This CDR3 has 13 amino acids. CDR1 and CDR2 from the germline V gene are MNHNY and SVGAGI (reference sequence). The germline V and J ends were trimmed by 2 bases and 8 bases, with 12 bases remaining between them. As DNA, the CDR3 is TGTGCCAGCAGTTACGCGGGGGCGTGGGGCTACACCTTC. Its translation is CASSYAGAWGYTF.

The chain is built from TRBV13 and TRBJ2-7; 11 bases align to TRBD1. With V trimmed by 5 bases and J by 0 bases, 9 bases remained unmatched. CDR3 length equals 17 residues. The germline CDR1 and CDR2 sequences are PRHDT and FYEKMQ (reference sequence). The CDR3 nucleotides are TGTGCCAGCAGCGGAACCGGGGGGACAGGGGGCTCCTACGAGCAGTACTTC. Amino acid sequence: CASSGTGGTGGSYEQYF.

The V and J genes are TRBV5-6 and TRBJ1-1; possible D gene TRBD1, 6 bases. V dropped 4 bases and J dropped 4 bases, with 14 bases sitting between them. The CDR3 runs to 14 residues. CDR1 and CDR2 (germline): SGHDT, YYEEEE. This chain's CDR3 is CASSLQGIGTEAFF. DNA of the CDR3: TGTGCCAGCAGCCTACAGGGTATTGGCACTGAAGCTTTCTTT.

This clone is judged medium-sized. At one boundary the junction diverges from the germline segment, which might be a read error. This same CDR3 is encoded by further DNA sequences in the sample. This chain uses TRBV19 with TRBJ1-2, with 11 positions matching TRBD1. This CDR3 is built from 14 residues. Germline loops: CDR1 LNHDA, CDR2 SQIVND (reference sequence). Here the CDR3 reads CASSRDRGDYGYTF. CDR3 bases: TGTGCCAGTAGTAGGGACAGGGGGGACTACGGCTACACCTTC.

V gene TRBV5-1 combines with J gene TRBJ1-4; 7 bases agree with TRBD1. J was trimmed by 8 bases and V by 4 bases; bases with no gene match: 8. The germline V gene has CDR1 SGHRS and CDR2 YFSETQ. The CDR3 loop spans 14 amino acids. The CDR3 loop reads CASSRQGIEEKLFF. For the CDR3, the DNA is TGCGCCAGCAGCCGACAGGGCATAGAGGAAAAACTGTTTTTT.

V gene TRBV7-3 combines with J gene TRBJ2-5; D is unresolved. This CDR3 comprises 12 residues. Germline values: CDR1 SGHTA, CDR2 FQGTGA. Trimming left V 5 bases short and J 1 base short, with 5 bases between. The CDR3 spells CASSPLQETQYF. The CDR3 DNA reads TGTGCCAGCAGCCCACTCCAAGAGACCCAGTACTTC.

This chain joins TRBV9 and TRBJ1-1; 10 bases line up with TRBD1. V was pared by 2 bases and J by 0 bases, with 10 bases of the junction left unmatched. The CDR3 is 18 amino acids. Germline loops: CDR1 SGDLS, CDR2 YYNGEE. This CDR3 reads CASSVKKDRGEVNTEAFF. Here the CDR3 DNA reads TGTGCCAGCAGCGTCAAAAAGGACAGGGGGGAGGTGAACACTGAAGCTTTCTTT.

As regards this clone: Its ends do not fully match the called genes, so a read error is possible. This chain links TRBV7-2 with TRBJ2-7; TRBD1 agrees at 8 bases. The CDR3 loop spans 13 amino acids. Germline values: CDR1 SGHTA, CDR2 FQGNSA. CDR3 sequence: CASSQDRESPYRF. CDR3 in DNA: TGTGCCAGCAGTCAGGACAGGGAAAGTCCCTACAGGTTC.

This rearrangement joins TRBV30 to TRBJ1-5; 8 bases fit TRBD1. Germline CDR1 reads GTSNPN; CDR2 reads SVGIG (reference sequence). V trimming: 4 bases; J trimming: 1 base; junction bases outside the gene matches: 0. This CDR3 is 13 amino acids long. CDR3 DNA sequence: TGTGCCTGGACAGGGGGCAGCAATCAGCCCCAGCATTTT. It encodes CAWTGGSNQPQHF.

The chain recombines TRBV5-8 with TRBJ2-1; TRBD1 aligns across 9 bases. V lost 2 bases, J lost 3 bases, and 3 bases stayed unmatched. The CDR3 has 15 amino acids. Per the germline V gene, CDR1 is SGHTS and CDR2 is YDEGEE. The CDR3 bases are TGTGCCAGCAGCTTTGTGGGACAGGGCTACAATGAGCAGTTCTTC. Translated, it gives CASSFVGQGYNEQFF.

This chain joins TRBV6-5 and TRBJ1-4; tentative D call: TRBD1 (5 bases). The germline CDR1 and CDR2 sequences are MNHEY and SVGAGI. Trimming cost V 9 bases and J 6 bases, with 17 bases left between them. The CDR3 covers 14 residues. The CDR3 protein is CASSQGGVDEKLFF. CDR3 sequence (DNA): TGTGCCAGTTCTCAGGGAGGGGTTGATGAAAAACTGTTTTTT.

The gene calls are TRBV4-1 and TRBJ2-4; D may be TRBD1 (6 bases). The V gene's germline CDR1 is MGHRA and CDR2 YSYEKL. CDR3 size: 16 residues. With 3 bases removed from V and 1 base from J, the gap between germline ends came to 13 bases. The CDR3 sequence is CASSQPRQDAKNIQYF. CDR3 DNA sequence: TGCGCCAGCAGCCAGCCTAGACAGGATGCCAAAAACATTCAGTACTTC.